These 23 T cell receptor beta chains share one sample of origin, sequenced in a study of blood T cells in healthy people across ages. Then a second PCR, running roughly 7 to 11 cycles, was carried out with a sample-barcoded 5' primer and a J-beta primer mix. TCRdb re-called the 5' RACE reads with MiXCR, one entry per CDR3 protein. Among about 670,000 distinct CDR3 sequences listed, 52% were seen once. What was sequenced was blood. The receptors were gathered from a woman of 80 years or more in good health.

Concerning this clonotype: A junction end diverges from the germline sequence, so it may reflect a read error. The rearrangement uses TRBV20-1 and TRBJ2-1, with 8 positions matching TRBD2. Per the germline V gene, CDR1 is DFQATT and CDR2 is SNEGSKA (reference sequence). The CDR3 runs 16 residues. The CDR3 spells CSASTRGRIAYNEQYF. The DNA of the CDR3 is TGCAGTGCTTCCACCCGCGGGAGGATCGCTTACAATGAGCAGTACTTT.

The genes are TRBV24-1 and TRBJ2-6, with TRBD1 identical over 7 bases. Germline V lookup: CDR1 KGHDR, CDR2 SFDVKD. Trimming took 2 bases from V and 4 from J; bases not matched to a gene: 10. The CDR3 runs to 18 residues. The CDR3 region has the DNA TGTGCCACCAGTGATTCGGGCAGGGGGTCGCGCGGGGCCAACGTCCTGACTTTC. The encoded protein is CATSDSGRGSRGANVLTF.

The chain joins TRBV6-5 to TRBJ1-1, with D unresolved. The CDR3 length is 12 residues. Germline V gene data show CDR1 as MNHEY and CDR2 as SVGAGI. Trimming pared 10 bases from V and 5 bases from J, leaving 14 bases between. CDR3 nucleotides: TGTGCCACCACCGGGATTAGGACTGAAGCTTTCTTT. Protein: CATTGIRTEAFF.

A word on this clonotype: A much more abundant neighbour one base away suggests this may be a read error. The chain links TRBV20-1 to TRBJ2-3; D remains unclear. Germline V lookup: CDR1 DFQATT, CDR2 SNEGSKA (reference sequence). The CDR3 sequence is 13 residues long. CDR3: CSAEKGKADAQYF. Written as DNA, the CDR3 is TGCAGTGCGGAGAAAGGGAAAGCAGATGCGCAGTATTTT.

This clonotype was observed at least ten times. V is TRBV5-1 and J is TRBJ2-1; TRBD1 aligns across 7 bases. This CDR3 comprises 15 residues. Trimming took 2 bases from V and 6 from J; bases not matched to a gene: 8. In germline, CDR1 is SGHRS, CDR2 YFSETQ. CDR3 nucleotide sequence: TGCGCCAGCAGCTTATCTACAGGGGCGGGCAATGAGCAGTTCTTC. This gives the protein CASSLSTGAGNEQFF.

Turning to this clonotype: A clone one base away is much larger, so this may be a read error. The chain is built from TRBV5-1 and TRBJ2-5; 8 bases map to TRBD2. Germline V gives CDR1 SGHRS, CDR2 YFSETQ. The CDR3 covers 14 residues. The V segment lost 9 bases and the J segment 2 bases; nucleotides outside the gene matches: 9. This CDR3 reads CANRFASGQETQYF. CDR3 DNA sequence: TGCGCCAACAGATTCGCTAGCGGGCAAGAGACCCAGTACTTC.

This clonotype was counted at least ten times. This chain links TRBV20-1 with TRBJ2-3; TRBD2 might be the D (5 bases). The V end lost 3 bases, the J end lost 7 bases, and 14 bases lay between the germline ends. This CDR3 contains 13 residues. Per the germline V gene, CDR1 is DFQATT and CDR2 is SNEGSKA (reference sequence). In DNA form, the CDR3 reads TGCAGTGCTAGTAGACAAGCGGATAATACGCAGTATTTT. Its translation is CSASRQADNTQYF.

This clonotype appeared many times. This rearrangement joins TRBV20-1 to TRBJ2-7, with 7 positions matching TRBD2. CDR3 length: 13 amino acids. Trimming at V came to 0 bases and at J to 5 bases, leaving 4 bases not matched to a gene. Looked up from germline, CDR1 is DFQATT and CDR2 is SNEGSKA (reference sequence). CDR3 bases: TGCAGTGCTAGAGAGACTAGCCGGGACGAGCAGTACTTC. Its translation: CSARETSRDEQYF.

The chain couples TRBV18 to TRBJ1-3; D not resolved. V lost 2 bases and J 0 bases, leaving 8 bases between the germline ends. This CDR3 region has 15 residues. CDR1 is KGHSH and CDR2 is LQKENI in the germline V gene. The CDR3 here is CASSPARGSGNTIYF. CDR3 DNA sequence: TGTGCCAGCTCACCAGCGCGGGGCTCTGGAAACACCATATATTTT.

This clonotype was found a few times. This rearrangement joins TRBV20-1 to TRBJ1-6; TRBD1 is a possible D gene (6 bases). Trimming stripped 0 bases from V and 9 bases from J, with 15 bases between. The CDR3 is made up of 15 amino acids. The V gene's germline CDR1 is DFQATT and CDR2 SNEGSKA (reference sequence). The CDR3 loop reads CSARDRTAGVSPLHF. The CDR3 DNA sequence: TGCAGTGCTAGAGATAGGACGGCAGGGGTTTCACCCCTCCACTTT.

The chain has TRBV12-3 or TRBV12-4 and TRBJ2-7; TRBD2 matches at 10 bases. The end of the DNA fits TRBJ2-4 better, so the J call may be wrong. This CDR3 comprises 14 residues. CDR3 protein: CASRIAGGQSIQYF. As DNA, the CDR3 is TGTGCCAGCAGAATAGCGGGAGGTCAAAGCATTCAGTACTTC.

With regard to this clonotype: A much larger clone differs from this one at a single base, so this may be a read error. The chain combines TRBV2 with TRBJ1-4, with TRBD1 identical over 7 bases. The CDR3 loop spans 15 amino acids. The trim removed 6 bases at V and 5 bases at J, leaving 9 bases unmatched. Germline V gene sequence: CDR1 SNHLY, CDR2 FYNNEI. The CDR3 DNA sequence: TGTGCCAGCAGAGATCAATCACAGGGGAATGAAAAACTGTTTTTT. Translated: CASRDQSQGNEKLFF.

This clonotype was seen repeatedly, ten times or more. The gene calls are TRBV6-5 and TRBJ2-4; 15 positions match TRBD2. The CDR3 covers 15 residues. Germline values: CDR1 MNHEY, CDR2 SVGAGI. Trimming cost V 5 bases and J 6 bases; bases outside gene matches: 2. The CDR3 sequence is CASSQGLAGGNIQYF. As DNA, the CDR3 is TGTGCCAGCAGTCAGGGACTAGCGGGGGGAAACATTCAGTACTTC.

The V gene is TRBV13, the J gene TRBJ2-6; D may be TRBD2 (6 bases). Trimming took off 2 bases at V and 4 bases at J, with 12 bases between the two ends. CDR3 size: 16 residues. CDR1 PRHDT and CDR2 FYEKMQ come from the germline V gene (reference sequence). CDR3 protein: CASSLRGAAGANVLTF. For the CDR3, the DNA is TGTGCCAGCAGCTTACGCGGGGCGGCCGGGGCCAACGTCCTGACTTTC. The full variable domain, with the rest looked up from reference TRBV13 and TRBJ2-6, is AAGVIQSPRHLIKEKRETATLKCYPIPRHDTVYWYQQGPGQDPQFLISFYEKMQSDKGSIPDRFSAQQFSDYHSELNMSSLELGDSALYFCASSLRGAAGANVLTFGAGSRLTVL.

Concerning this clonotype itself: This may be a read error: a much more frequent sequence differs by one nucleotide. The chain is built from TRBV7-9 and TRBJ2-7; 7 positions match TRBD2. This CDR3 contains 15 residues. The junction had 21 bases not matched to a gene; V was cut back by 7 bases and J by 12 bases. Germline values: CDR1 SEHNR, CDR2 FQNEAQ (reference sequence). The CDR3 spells CASTFWSGTEETRYF. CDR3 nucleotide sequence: TGTGCCAGCACCTTCTGGAGCGGGACGGAAGAGACCCGGTACTTC. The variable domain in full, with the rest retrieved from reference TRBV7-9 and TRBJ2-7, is DTGVSQNPRHKITKRGQNVTFRCDPISEHNRLYWYRQTLGQGPEFLTYFQNEAQLEKSRLLSDRFSAERPKGSFSTLEIQRTEQGDSAMYLCASTFWSGTEETRYFGPGTRLTVT.

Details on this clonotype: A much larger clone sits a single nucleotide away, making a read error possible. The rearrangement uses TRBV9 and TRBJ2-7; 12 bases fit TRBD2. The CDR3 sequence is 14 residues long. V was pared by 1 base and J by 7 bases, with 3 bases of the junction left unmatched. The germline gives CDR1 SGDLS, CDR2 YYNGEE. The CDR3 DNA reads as TGTGCCAGCAGCGTATGGACTAGCGGGACTGAGCAGTACTTC. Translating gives CASSVWTSGTEQYF.

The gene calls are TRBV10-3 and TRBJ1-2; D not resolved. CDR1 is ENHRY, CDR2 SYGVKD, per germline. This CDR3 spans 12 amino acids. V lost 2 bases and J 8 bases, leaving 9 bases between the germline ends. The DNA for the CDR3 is TGTGCCATCAGTGAGCCCAGCCGGGGCTACACCTTC. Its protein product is CAISEPSRGYTF.

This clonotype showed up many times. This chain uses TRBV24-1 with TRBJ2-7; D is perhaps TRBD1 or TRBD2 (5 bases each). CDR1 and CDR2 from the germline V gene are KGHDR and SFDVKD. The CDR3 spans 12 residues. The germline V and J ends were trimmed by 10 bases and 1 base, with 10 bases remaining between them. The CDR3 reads CATQGESYEQYF. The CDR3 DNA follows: TGTGCCACGCAGGGAGAATCCTACGAGCAGTACTTC.

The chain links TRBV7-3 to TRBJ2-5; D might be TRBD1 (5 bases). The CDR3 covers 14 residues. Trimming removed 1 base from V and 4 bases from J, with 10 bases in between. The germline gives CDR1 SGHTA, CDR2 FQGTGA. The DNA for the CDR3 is TGTGCCAGCAGCTTAATGGGCAGGGTAGAGACCCAGTACTTC. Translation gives CASSLMGRVETQYF.

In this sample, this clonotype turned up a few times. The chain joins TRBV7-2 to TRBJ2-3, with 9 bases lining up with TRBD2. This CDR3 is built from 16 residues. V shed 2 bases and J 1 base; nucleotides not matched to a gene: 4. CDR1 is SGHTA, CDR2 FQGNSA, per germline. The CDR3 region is CASSLYAGGGTDTQYF. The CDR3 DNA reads TGTGCCAGCAGCTTATATGCGGGGGGGGGCACAGATACGCAGTATTTT. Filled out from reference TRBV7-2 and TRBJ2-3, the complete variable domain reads GAGVSQSPSNKVTEKGKDVELRCDPISGHTALYWYRQSLGQGLEFLIYFQGNSAPDKSGLPSDRFSAERTGGSVSTLTIQRTQQEDSAVYLCASSLYAGGGTDTQYFGPGTRLTVL.

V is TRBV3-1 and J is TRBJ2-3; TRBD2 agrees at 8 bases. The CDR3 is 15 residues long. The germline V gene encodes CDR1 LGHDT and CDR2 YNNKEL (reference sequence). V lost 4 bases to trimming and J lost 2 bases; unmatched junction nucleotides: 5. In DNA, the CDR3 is TGTGCCAGCAGCCTTAGCGGGGAGATCACAGATACGCAGTATTTT. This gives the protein CASSLSGEITDTQYF.

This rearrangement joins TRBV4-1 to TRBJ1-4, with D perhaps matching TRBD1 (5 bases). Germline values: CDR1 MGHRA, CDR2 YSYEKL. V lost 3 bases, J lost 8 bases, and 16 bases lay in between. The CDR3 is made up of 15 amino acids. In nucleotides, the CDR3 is TGCGCCAGCAGCCAGAGCCGGGACTCAGGAGAAAAACTGTTTTTT. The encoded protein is CASSQSRDSGEKLFF.

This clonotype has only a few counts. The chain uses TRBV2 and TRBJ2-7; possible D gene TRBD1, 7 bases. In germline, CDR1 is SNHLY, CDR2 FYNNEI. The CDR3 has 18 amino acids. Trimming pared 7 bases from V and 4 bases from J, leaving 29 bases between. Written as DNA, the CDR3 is TGTGCCAGCATGGAGGGGGCTAAATGGGCCCTAGCCGGTTACGAGCAGTACTTC. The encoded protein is CASMEGAKWALAGYEQYF. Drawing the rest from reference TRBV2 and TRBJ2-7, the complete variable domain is EPEVTQTPSHQVTQMGQEVILRCVPISNHLYFYWYRQILGQKVEFLVSFYNNEISEKSEIFDDQFSVERPDGSNFTLKIRSTKLEDSAMYFCASMEGAKWALAGYEQYFGPGTRLTVT.